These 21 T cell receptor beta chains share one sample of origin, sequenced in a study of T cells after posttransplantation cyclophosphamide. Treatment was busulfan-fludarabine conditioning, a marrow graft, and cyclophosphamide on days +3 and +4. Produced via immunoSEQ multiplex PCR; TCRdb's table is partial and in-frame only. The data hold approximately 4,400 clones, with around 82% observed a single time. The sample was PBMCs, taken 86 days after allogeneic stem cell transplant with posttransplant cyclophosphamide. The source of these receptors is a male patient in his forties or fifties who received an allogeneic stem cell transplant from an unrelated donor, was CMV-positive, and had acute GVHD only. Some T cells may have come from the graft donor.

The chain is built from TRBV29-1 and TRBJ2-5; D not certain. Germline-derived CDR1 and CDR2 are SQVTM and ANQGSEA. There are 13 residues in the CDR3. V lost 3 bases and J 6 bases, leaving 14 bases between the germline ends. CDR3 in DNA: TGCAGCGTTGAGAGTGTCTTTCTGCAGACCCAGTACTTC. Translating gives CSVESVFLQTQYF.

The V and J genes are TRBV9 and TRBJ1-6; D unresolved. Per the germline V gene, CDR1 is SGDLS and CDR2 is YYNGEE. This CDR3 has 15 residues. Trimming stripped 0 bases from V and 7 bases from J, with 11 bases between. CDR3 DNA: TGTGCCAGCAGCGTAGGGCCCGACTCAAATTCACCCCTCCACTTT. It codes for CASSVGPDSNSPLHF.

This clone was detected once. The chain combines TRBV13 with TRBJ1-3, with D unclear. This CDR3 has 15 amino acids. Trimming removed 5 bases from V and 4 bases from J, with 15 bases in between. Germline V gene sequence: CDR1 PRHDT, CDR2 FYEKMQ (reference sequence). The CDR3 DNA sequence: TGTGCCAGCAGCCCCGGGATTTATCTCGGAAACACCATATATTTT. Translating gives CASSPGIYLGNTIYF.

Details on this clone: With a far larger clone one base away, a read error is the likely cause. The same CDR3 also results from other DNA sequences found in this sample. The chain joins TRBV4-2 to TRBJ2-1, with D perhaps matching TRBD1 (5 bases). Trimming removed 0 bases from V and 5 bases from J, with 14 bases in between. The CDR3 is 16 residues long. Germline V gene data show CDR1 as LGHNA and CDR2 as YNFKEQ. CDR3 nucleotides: TGTGCCAGCAGCCAAGATCTTACAGGCTTTAACAATGAGCAGTTCTTC. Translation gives CASSQDLTGFNNEQFF.

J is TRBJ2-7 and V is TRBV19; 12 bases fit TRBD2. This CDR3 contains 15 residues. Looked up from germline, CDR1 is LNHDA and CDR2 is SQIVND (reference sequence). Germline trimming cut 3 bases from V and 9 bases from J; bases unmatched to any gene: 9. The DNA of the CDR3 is TGTGCCAGTAGTATGAGGACTAGCGGGAACTCTGTGCAGTACTTC. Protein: CASSMRTSGNSVQYF.

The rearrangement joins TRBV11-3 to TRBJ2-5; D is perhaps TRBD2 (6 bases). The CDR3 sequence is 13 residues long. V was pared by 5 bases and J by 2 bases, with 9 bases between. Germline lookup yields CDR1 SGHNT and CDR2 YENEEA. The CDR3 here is CASSQDYQETQYF. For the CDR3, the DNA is TGTGCCAGCAGCCAGGACTATCAAGAGACCCAGTACTTC.

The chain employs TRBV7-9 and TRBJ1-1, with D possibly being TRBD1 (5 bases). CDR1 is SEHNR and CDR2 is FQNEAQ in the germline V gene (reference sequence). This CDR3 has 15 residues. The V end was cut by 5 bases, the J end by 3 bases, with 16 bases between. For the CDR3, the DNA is TGTGCCAGCAGCCCGTTGGGACGGAGGGACACTGAAGCTTTCTTT. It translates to CASSPLGRRDTEAFF.

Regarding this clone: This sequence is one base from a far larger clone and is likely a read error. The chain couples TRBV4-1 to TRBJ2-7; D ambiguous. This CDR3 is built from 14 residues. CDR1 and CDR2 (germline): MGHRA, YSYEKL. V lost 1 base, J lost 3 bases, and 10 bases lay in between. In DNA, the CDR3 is TGCGCCAGCAGCCAAGCGACGGAGAGCTACGAGCAGTACTTC. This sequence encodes CASSQATESYEQYF.

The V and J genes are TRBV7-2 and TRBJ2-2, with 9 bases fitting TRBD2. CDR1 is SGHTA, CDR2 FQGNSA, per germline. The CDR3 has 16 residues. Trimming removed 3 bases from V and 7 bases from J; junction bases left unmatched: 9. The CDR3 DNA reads TGTGCCAGCAGCTTTCTCAGCGGGGGGCGAGACGGGGAGCTGTTTTTT. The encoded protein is CASSFLSGGRDGELFF.

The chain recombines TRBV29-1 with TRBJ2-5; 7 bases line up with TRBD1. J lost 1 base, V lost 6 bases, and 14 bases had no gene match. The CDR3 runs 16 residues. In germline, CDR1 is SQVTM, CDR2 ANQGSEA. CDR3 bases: TGCAGCGTGCAGGGGGTACCGTACGATTTCCAAGAGACCCAGTACTTC. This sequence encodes CSVQGVPYDFQETQYF.

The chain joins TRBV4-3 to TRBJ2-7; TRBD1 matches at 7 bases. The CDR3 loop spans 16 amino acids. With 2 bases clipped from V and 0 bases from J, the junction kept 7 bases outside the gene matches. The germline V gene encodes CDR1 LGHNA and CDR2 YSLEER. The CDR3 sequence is CASSQFGTEPSYEQYF. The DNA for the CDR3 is TGCGCCAGCAGCCAATTCGGGACAGAGCCCTCCTACGAGCAGTACTTC.

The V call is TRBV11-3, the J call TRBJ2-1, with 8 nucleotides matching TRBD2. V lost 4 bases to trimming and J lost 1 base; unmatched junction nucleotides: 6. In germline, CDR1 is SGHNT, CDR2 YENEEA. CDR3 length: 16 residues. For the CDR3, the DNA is TGTGCCAGCAGCTCGCGGAGCGGGGGATCCTACAATGAGCAGTTCTTC. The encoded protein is CASSSRSGGSYNEQFF.

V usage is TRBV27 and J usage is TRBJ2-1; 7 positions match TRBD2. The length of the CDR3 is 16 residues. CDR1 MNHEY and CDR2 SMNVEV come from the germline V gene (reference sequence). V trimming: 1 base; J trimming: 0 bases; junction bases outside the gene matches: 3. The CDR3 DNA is TGTGCCAGCAGTTTATTGGGCGGGGGCTCCTACAATGAGCAGTTCTTC. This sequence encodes CASSLLGGGSYNEQFF.

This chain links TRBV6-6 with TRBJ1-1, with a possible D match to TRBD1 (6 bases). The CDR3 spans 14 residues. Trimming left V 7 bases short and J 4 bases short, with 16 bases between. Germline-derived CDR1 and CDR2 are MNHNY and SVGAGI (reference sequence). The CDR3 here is CASTETGGSTEAFF. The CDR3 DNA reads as TGTGCCAGCACCGAGACAGGAGGTTCCACTGAAGCTTTCTTT.

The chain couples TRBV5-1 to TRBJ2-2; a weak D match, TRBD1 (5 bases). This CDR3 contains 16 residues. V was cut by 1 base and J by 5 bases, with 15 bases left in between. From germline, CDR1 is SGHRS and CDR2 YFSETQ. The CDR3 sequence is CASSLTGDTRTGELFF. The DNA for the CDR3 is TGCGCCAGCAGCTTGACAGGAGACACGAGGACCGGGGAGCTGTTTTTT.

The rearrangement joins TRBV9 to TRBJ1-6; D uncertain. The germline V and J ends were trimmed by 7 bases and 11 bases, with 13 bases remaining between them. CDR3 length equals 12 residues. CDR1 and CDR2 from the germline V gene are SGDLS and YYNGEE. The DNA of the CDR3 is TGTGCCAGCCGAGGGCTAGAACCACCCCTCCACTTT. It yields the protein CASRGLEPPLHF.

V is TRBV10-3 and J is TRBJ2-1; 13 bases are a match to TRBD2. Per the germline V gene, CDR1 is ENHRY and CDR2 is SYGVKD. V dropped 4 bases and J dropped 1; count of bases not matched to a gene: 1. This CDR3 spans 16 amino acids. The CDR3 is CAISGTSGGSYNEQFF. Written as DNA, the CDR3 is TGTGCCATCAGTGGGACTAGCGGGGGTTCCTACAATGAGCAGTTCTTC.

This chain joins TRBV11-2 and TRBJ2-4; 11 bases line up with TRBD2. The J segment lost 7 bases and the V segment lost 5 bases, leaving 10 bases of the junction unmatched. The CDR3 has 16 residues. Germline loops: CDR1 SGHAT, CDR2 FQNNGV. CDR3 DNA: TGTGCCAGCAGCCGAGGTAGCGGGAGGGCCGAGAACATTCAGTACTTC. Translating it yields CASSRGSGRAENIQYF.

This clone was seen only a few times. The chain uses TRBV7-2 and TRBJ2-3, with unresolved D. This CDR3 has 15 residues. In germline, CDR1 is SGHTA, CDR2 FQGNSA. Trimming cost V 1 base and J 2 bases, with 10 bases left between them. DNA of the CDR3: TGTGCCAGCAGCTTAGGACTTCCCTCCACAGATACGCAGTATTTT. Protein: CASSLGLPSTDTQYF.

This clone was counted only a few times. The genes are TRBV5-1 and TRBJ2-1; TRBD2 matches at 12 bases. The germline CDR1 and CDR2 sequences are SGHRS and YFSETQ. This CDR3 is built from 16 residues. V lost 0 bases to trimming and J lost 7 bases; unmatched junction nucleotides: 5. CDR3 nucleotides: TGCGCCAGCAGCTTGGGCCTAGCGGGAGGGGGGAATGAGCAGTTCTTC. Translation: CASSLGLAGGGNEQFF. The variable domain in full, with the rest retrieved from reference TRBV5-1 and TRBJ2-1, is KAGVTQTPRYLIKTRGQQVTLSCSPISGHRSVSWYQQTPGQGLQFLFEYFSETQRNKGNFPGRFSGRQFSNSRSEMNVSTLELGDSALYLCASSLGLAGGGNEQFFGPGTRLTVL.

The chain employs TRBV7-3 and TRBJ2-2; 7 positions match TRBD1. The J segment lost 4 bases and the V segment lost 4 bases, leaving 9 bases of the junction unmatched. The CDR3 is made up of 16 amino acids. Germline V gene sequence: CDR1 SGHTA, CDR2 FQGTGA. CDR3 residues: CASSSNRGIFTGELFF. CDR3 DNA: TGTGCCAGCAGCTCAAACAGGGGCATTTTCACCGGGGAGCTGTTTTTT. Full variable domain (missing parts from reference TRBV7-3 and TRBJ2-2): GAGVSQTPSNKVTEKGKYVELRCDPISGHTALYWYRQSLGQGPEFLIYFQGTGAADDSGLPNDRFFAVRPEGSVSTLKIQRTERGDSAVYLCASSSNRGIFTGELFFGEGSRLTVL.